Listed here are 14 T cell receptor beta chains from one sample, sequenced in a study of CD8+ T cells in alopecia areata. Sequencing used cDNA as its template, made by extracting RNA and reverse transcribing it. Produced via immunoSEQ multiplex PCR; TCRdb's table is partial and in-frame only. The sample shows some 180,000 clones, around 63% of them seen only once. The sequences come from CD4+ T cells sorted from blood, collected at week 0. These receptors all come from a human donor with alopecia areata.

The rearrangement links TRBV27 to TRBJ1-2; 9 bases match TRBD1. The J segment lost 7 bases and the V segment lost 6 bases, leaving 12 bases of the junction unmatched. The germline CDR1 and CDR2 sequences are MNHEY and SMNVEV (reference sequence). CDR3 size: 15 residues. The CDR3 bases are TGTGCCAGCAGACCCCCGGACAGGGGTGGCCTTGGCTACACCTTC. It translates to CASRPPDRGGLGYTF.

This chain uses TRBV7-2 with TRBJ2-1, with a possible D match to TRBD2 (6 bases). The CDR3 is 15 residues long. Trimming pared 3 bases from V and 7 bases from J, leaving 16 bases between. The germline V gene encodes CDR1 SGHTA and CDR2 FQGNSA. The DNA of the CDR3 is TGTGCCAGCAGCTTCGATCTTCCCCGGGGGAATGAGCAGTTCTTC. Amino acids: CASSFDLPRGNEQFF.

The V gene is TRBV29-1, the J gene TRBJ1-1; D gene uncertain. CDR1 and CDR2 from the germline V gene are SQVTM and ANQGSEA. V was clipped by 4 bases and J by 2 bases, with 8 bases between them. CDR3 length: 12 residues. As DNA, the CDR3 is TGCAGCGTTGTTCAGACAAACACTGAAGCTTTCTTT. Protein sequence: CSVVQTNTEAFF.

This chain connects TRBV7-2 to TRBJ1-5; D gene ambiguous. V shed 1 base and J shed 4 bases, with 5 bases lying between them. The length of the CDR3 is 13 residues. Germline loops: CDR1 SGHTA, CDR2 FQGNSA. CDR3 sequence: CASSLEQNQPQHF. In DNA, the CDR3 is TGTGCCAGCAGCTTAGAACAGAATCAGCCCCAGCATTTT.

A few counts support this clone. The chain recombines TRBV21-1 with TRBJ2-7; whether TRBD1, the table's D call, matches the DNA was not checked. TRBV21-1 is deemed a pseudogene. The CDR3 is made up of 10 amino acids. The CDR3 sequence is CASSGTAQYF. DNA for the CDR3: TGTGCCAGCAGTGGGACAGCACAGTACTTC.

This clone was seen a handful of times. This chain links TRBV5-6 with TRBJ2-7, with D possibly being TRBD1 (6 bases). The CDR3 runs 13 residues. The germline gives CDR1 SGHDT, CDR2 YYEEEE. V gave up 3 bases and J gave up 3 bases, with 10 bases separating them. The CDR3 region is CASSSGQIYEQYF. In nucleotides, the CDR3 is TGTGCCAGCAGCTCTGGACAGATCTACGAGCAGTACTTC.

V gene TRBV5-1 combines with J gene TRBJ1-2; no reliable D call. The CDR3 sequence is 15 residues long. CDR1 is SGHRS, CDR2 YFSETQ, per germline. Trimming removed 1 base from V and 0 bases from J, with 10 bases in between. The CDR3 reads CASSLSGLANYGYTF. In DNA form, the CDR3 reads TGCGCCAGCAGCTTGAGCGGACTAGCTAACTATGGCTACACCTTC.

The J gene is TRBJ2-6, the V gene TRBV7-9; D is perhaps TRBD1 or TRBD2 (5 bases each). V was trimmed by 7 bases and J by 4 bases, leaving 11 bases between them. The CDR3 totals 14 residues. Germline assignment: CDR1 SEHNR and CDR2 FQNEAQ (reference sequence). The CDR3 loop is CASTVGAGANVLTF. DNA of the CDR3: TGTGCCAGCACCGTCGGGGCCGGGGCCAACGTCCTGACTTTC.

This clone was observed a few times. V is TRBV5-1 and J is TRBJ2-7, with D possibly called TRBD1 or TRBD2 (5 bases each). Germline lookup yields CDR1 SGHRS and CDR2 YFSETQ. V dropped 3 bases and J dropped 0 bases, with 16 bases sitting between them. There are 16 residues in the CDR3. The CDR3 sequence is CASSYDPGPSSYEQYF. The CDR3 DNA follows: TGCGCCAGCAGCTACGACCCGGGACCGAGCTCCTACGAGCAGTACTTC.

The chain employs TRBV30 and TRBJ2-5; no clear D. V shed 4 bases and J shed 3 bases, with 6 bases lying between them. The CDR3 has 11 amino acids. Germline V gene lookup returns CDR1 GTSNPN and CDR2 SVGIG (reference sequence). The CDR3 loop is CAWTVKETQYF. The DNA for the CDR3 is TGTGCCTGGACAGTAAAAGAGACCCAGTACTTC.

The V gene is TRBV7-2, the J gene TRBJ1-1; D is unresolved. Trimming removed 8 bases at V and 3 bases at J, with 10 bases between. Germline V gene sequence: CDR1 SGHTA, CDR2 FQGNSA. The CDR3 has 12 residues. The CDR3 loop is CASSVGDTEAFF. DNA for the CDR3: TGTGCCAGCTCCGTAGGTGACACTGAAGCTTTCTTT.

This chain connects TRBV2 to TRBJ2-4; 7 positions match TRBD1. CDR3 length: 12 amino acids. Germline CDR1 and CDR2: SNHLY and FYNNEI. Trimming cost V 8 bases and J 9 bases; bases outside gene matches: 7. The CDR3 DNA sequence: TGTGCCAGCTCAGGGGGATCAGGCATTCAGTACTTC. As protein: CASSGGSGIQYF.

With respect to this clone: This sample includes further DNA sequences coding for the same CDR3. Written as DNA, the CDR3 is TGTGCCAGCAGCTGGGGCCAGCGGAACACTGAAGCTTTCTTT. It is translated as CASSWGQRNTEAFF. This chain uses TRBV5-6 with TRBJ1-1; possible D gene TRBD1, 5 bases. Germline loops: CDR1 SGHDT, CDR2 YYEEEE. The CDR3 sequence is 14 residues long. V lost 3 bases, J lost 1 base, and 10 bases lay in between.

CDR3 residues: CASSIRDLNSPLHF. Here the CDR3 DNA reads TGTGCCAGCAGCATCCGGGACCTAAATTCACCCCTCCACTTT. The chain links TRBV5-4 to TRBJ1-6, with D possibly TRBD1 on 5 matching bases. This CDR3 is built from 14 residues. The germline V gene has CDR1 SGHNT and CDR2 YYREEE (reference sequence). Trimming shortened V by 4 bases and J by 7 bases, and 12 bases separated the two germline ends.